This T cell receptor beta chain was captured by sequencing in a study of T cells in Graves' hyperthyroidism and ophthalmopathy. This CDR3 is built from 15 residues. The germline V gene has CDR1 SGHVS and CDR2 FQNEAQ. The ends lost 5 bases at V and 7 bases at J; junction bases unmatched: 7. The CDR3 regions of TCR beta were amplified from RNA transcripts. First-round RT-PCR with HTBI primers amplified the TCR CDR3 region. TCRdb reanalysed the multiplex PCR reads using MiXCR and keeps one entry per CDR3 protein. Among 200,000 to 250,000 distinct CDR3 sequences, 15% to 20% were seen once, and the ten largest hold 44%. In making diagnoses, clinical symptoms, serum thyroxine and TRAb, thyroid ultrasound and orbital computed tomography were all used. This clonotype was seen repeatedly, ten times or more.

Sequencing was done on a sample of blood. The chain joins TRBV7-8 to TRBJ2-1, with TRBD2 matching 11 bases. The sequence was obtained from a man in his forties with Graves' hyperthyroidism. CDR3 nucleotides: TGTGCCAGCAGCCAGACTAGCGGGGTGTCTAATGAGCAGTTCTTC. Amino acid sequence: CASSQTSGVSNEQFF.